This T cell receptor beta chain was captured by sequencing in a study of blood T cell repertoires in COVID-19. Produced via immunoSEQ multiplex PCR; TCRdb's table is partial and in-frame only. The sample records roughly 82,000 clones, approximately 78% being singletons. This CDR3 region has 15 residues. Germline V gene lookup returns CDR1 MNHEY and CDR2 SVGAGI. Trimming pared 0 bases from V and 6 bases from J, leaving 12 bases between. The TCR was taken from a man aged 60-69 years with acute or convalescent COVID-19. The chain joins TRBV6-5 to TRBJ2-4; TRBD2 is a possible D gene (6 bases). Input material: peripheral blood. CDR3 nucleotide sequence: TGTGCCAGCAGTTACTCCTTCCAGGGAGGAAACATTCAGTACTTC. This codes for CASSYSFQGGNIQYF.